This T cell receptor beta chain was found in a study of blood T cell repertoires in COVID-19. Overall study: Acute and convalescent COVID-19 specimens originated in the United States, Italy and Spain. The cDNA or gDNA used as material had been derived from T cells, B-cell-depleted T cells, or PBMCs.

TCRdb's table, derived via immunoSEQ multiplex PCR, lists solely in-frame clones and lacks some. This sample has over 100,000 clones, with over 60% found just once. Input material: peripheral blood. The TCR sequence derives from a woman aged 70-85 years with acute or convalescent COVID-19.

The CDR3 DNA is TGCGCCAGCGGGGGTGGAGGGGCCGGCTCTGGAAACACCATATATTTT. As protein: CASGGGGAGSGNTIYF. The V call is TRBV5-1, the J call TRBJ1-3, with a tentative D call TRBD1 (5 bases). Germline assignment: CDR1 SGHRS and CDR2 YFSETQ. V dropped 7 bases and J dropped 0 bases, with 17 bases sitting between them. The CDR3 runs 16 residues. The whole variable domain, filled in from reference TRBV5-1 and TRBJ1-3, reads KAGVTQTPRYLIKTRGQQVTLSCSPISGHRSVSWYQQTPGQGLQFLFEYFSETQRNKGNFPGRFSGRQFSNSRSEMNVSTLELGDSALYLCASGGGGAGSGNTIYFGEGSWLTVV.